A selection of T cell receptor beta chains follows, all from one sample in a study of healthy donors' naive CD4 and CD8 T cells. Each CDR3 protein gets one entry after TCRdb re-called the reads with MiXCR. Of approximately 200,000 distinct CDR3 sequences listed, 65% to 75% were seen once; the top ten hold roughly 2.3%. Sequences were obtained from naive CD4+ and CD8+ T cells sorted from blood, pooled from several donors. Receptor source: a pool of human donors in good health; the sample pools cells from several healthy donors. Both conserved end residues are part of each CDR3. D genes are given only for firm matches. For some rows the clone size is stated as once, few or many, or as a class when expanded; others skip it.

>once|TRBV19|NA|TRBJ2-6
TGTGCCAGTAGACTACAGGGCAATGGGGCCAACGTCCTGACTTTC
CASRLQGNGANVLTF
>NA|TRBV20-1|TRBD2|TRBJ2-1
TGCAGTGCCAAGGGAGGGGATGAGCAGTTCTTC
CSAKGGDEQFF
>NA|TRBV19|NA|TRBJ2-2
TGTGCCAGTACCCGGAGCCTCAACACCGGGGAGCTGTTTTTT
CASTRSLNTGELFF
>once|TRBV19|NA|TRBJ1-6
TGTGCCAGTAGTATCCCCCCTGACAGGACCCTCCACTTT
CASSIPPDRTLHF
>NA|TRBV19|TRBD1|TRBJ2-5
TGTGCCAGTAGGGGGGACAGACAAGAGACCCAGTACTTC
CASRGDRQETQYF
>NA|TRBV29-1|NA|TRBJ1-2
TGCAGCGTTGTTTTATTAGGGGAAAACTATGGCTACACCTTC
CSVVLLGENYGYTF
>NA|TRBV13|NA|TRBJ1-2
TGTGCCAGCAGCTTTTTACCAACCGGGTTTGGGGGCTACACCTTC
CASSFLPTGFGGYTF
>once|TRBV27|NA|TRBJ1-5
TGTACCAGCAGTTTAGGTAGCAATCAGCCCCAGCATTTT
CTSSLGSNQPQHF
>NA|TRBV30|NA|TRBJ1-1
TGTGCCTGGAGAGGAGGGTCCACTGAAGCTTTCTTT
CAWRGGSTEAFF
>NA|TRBV12-3/TRBV12-4|TRBD1|TRBJ1-2
TGTGCCAGCAGTGCGGCCCGGGACAGGGACCTCTATGGCTACACCTTC
CASSAARDRDLYGYTF
>NA|TRBV19|TRBD1|TRBJ2-1
TGTGCCAGTAGAAATCACAGGGGCCCCAACAATGAGCAGTTCTTC
CASRNHRGPNNEQFF
>NA|TRBV12-3/TRBV12-4|NA|TRBJ2-3
TGTGCCAGCAGTCTCGCACCTAGCACGGATACGCAGTATTTT
CASSLAPSTDTQYF
>few|TRBV29-1|NA|TRBJ1-2
TGCAGCGTTGAAGGGCGGGAGGCCGGAGGGGGGAACTATGGCTACACCTTC
CSVEGREAGGGNYGYTF
>NA|TRBV19|NA|TRBJ2-7
TGTGCCAGTAGTACTACCGGGACATCCTACGAGCAGTACTTC
CASSTTGTSYEQYF
>NA|TRBV6-5|NA|TRBJ1-1
TGTGCCAGCCGAGACGGGAACACTGAAGCTTTCTTT
CASRDGNTEAFF
>few|TRBV29-1|NA|TRBJ1-3
TGCAGCGTTGAAGAGGGGACTGGAAACACCATATATTTT
CSVEEGTGNTIYF
>NA|TRBV5-6|TRBD1|TRBJ1-1
TGTGCCAGCAGCCGTGACAGGGCTGGGGTTATGAACACTGAAGCTTTCTTT
CASSRDRAGVMNTEAFF
>NA|TRBV29-1|NA|TRBJ1-6
TGCAGCGTTGAATCACCCTCCTATAATTCACCCCTCCACTTT
CSVESPSYNSPLHF
>NA|TRBV18|NA|TRBJ1-5
TGTGCCAGCTCACCAAGGGATCAGCCCCAGCATTTT
CASSPRDQPQHF
>NA|TRBV6-2/TRBV6-3|TRBD1|TRBJ1-2
TGTGCCAGCAGTTCACAGGGGGCTTTTGGCTACACCTTC
CASSSQGAFGYTF
>NA|TRBV5-1|NA|TRBJ2-5
TGCGCCAGCAGAATTGATCGCAGGGGAGAGACCCAGTACTTC
CASRIDRRGETQYF
>NA|TRBV5-6|TRBD2|TRBJ2-7
TGTGCCAGCAGCTCACTAGCGTACGAGCAGTACTTC
CASSSLAYEQYF
>NA|TRBV20-1|TRBD2|TRBJ2-1
TGCAGTGCTAGAGAACTAGCGGGAGGCGGTGATGAGCAGTTCTTC
CSARELAGGGDEQFF
>NA|TRBV7-8|NA|TRBJ2-3
TGTGCCAGCAGCCTCGGACTATCCCGCACAGATACGCAGTATTTT
CASSLGLSRTDTQYF
>few|TRBV29-1|NA|TRBJ1-3
TGCAGCGTTGTAGAGGGAAACACCATATATTTT
CSVVEGNTIYF
>NA|TRBV27|TRBD2|TRBJ2-7
TGTGCCAGCAGTTTCAATCGGCTAGCGGGTGCCTACGAGCAGTACTTC
CASSFNRLAGAYEQYF
>NA|TRBV29-1|NA|TRBJ1-5
TGCAGCGTTGAAATGTCCAGGGAAGGCAGCAATCAGCCCCAGCATTTT
CSVEMSREGSNQPQHF
>few|TRBV6-5|TRBD2|TRBJ2-1
TGTGCCAGCAGTTACTCCGCTAGCGGTCACAATGAGCAGTTCTTC
CASSYSASGHNEQFF
>few|TRBV29-1|TRBD2|TRBJ2-7
TGCAGCGTTGGCCAGGCAGGACTAGCGGGGGAGCAGTACTTC
CSVGQAGLAGEQYF
>NA|TRBV5-4|TRBD1|TRBJ2-3
TGTGCCAGCACCCGGGACAGGGGCACAGATACGCAGTATTTT
CASTRDRGTDTQYF
>NA|TRBV6-5|NA|TRBJ2-7
TGTGCCACCTCACGGGGCTCCTCAGAAGCCTACGAGCAGTACTTC
CATSRGSSEAYEQYF
>NA|TRBV29-1|NA|TRBJ2-2
TGCAGCGTCGGGTCGGGAGCCGGGGAGCTGTTTTTT
CSVGSGAGELFF
>NA|TRBV5-6|NA|TRBJ2-2
TGTGCCAGCAGCTTATTTAGCTCGAACACCGGGGAGCTGTTTTTT
CASSLFSSNTGELFF
>NA|TRBV20-1|NA|TRBJ1-5
TGCAGTGCTAGAGATGAGATCTCGCCCAATCAGCCCCAGCATTTT
CSARDEISPNQPQHF
>NA|TRBV11-2|TRBD2|TRBJ2-1
TGTGCCAGCAGCTTAGCGGGGAGGGCCTACAATGAGCAGTTCTTC
CASSLAGRAYNEQFF
>NA|TRBV6-6|TRBD1|TRBJ2-1
TGTGCCAGCAGCCCAGGACAGGCTGCCGAGCAGTTCTTC
CASSPGQAAEQFF
>few|TRBV2|NA|TRBJ2-3
TGTGCCAGCAGTATCTTGGCTAGCGGCACAGATACGCAGTATTTT
CASSILASGTDTQYF
>few|TRBV27|NA|TRBJ1-1
TGTGCCAGCAGTGCAGGGACCGGATTCCGTGGCACTGAAGCTTTCTTT
CASSAGTGFRGTEAFF